This TCR beta chain was retrieved from a study of blood T cell repertoires in COVID-19 (dated by TCRdb to 2019 to 2021). Turning to the overall study: Samples covering the acute and convalescent phases of COVID-19 were provided by collaborators in the United States, Italy and Spain. The material from the prospective study consisted of cDNA or gDNA derived from T cells, B-cell-depleted T cells, or PBMCs. Deeply sampled blood TCRbeta repertoires from subjects exposed to, actively infected with, or recovered from COVID-19 were included in the dataset. A freely available public database, intended as a resource for researchers studying the immune response to SARS-CoV-2, is where the repertoires were released. The samples were drawn from the first 160 participants of the ongoing ImmuneRACE study and from 1,200 or so subjects provided by 6 global collaborators. A de-identified subject ID, COVID-19 status, age in years and sex were almost always included in the sample metadata. Where available, HLA class I and class II types were taken from metadata supplied by the sample provider and were not determined by assay-based typing. Paper-wide results and their limitations: The amount of clinical and demographic metadata varied by source and participant and was provided uncurated.

TCRbeta CDR3 regions were amplified from genomic DNA using the immunoSEQ Assay, a bias-controlled multiplex PCR. From the authors' description of their analysis: The number of nucleated cells in each sample was estimated from the amplification of reference gene primers within the assay. To quantify the absolute abundance of each unique TCRbeta CDR3 rearrangement, sequence reads were collapsed and filtered. For each sample, productive Simpson clonality was calculated as the square root of Simpson's diversity index over productive rearrangements. Drawn from immuneACCESS, this table holds only the in-frame rearrangements with V and J called that TCRdb kept. Clones are partly lost; checked studies trace under half to an unresolved V gene and leave the rest unexplained. Clone size and V and J calls were adopted from that table, with D and trimming inferred from the DNA. The sample yields about 270,000 clones; 85% to 90% were counted once. The ten biggest clones cover over 2% of the sample.

Participants in the prospective study were aged roughly 18 to 100 years, lived in 20 to 30 United States geographic areas, and enrolled through a virtual design. Cohort assignment in the prospective study relied on participant-reported clinical history from a screening survey and a study questionnaire. For ImmuneRACE Cohort 3, a participant was defined as recovered based on two consecutive negative NP/OP PCR tests, clearance by a healthcare professional, or resolution of symptoms. In the prospective study, whole blood, serum and a nasopharyngeal or oropharyngeal swab were collected from each participant by mobile phlebotomists. Prospective study participants could optionally give additional blood draws and questionnaires over an approximately 2-month period. Blood samples from the prospective study were shipped frozen or at room temperature prior to DNA extraction. As for this clone: Its binding antigen is unknown. The sample holds no much larger clone one base away, and base qualities are not on file. This sample also contains other DNA sequences that code for the same CDR3.

The TCR sequence derives from a woman younger than 35 who had recovered from COVID-19. What was sequenced was PBMCs or T cells enriched from blood (not recorded which).

CDR3 reads: CASRDRGNTEAFF. The sequenced DNA: TGTGCCAGTAGAGACAGGGGGAACACTGAAGCTTTCTTT. The rearrangement combines TRBV19 with TRBJ1-1; TRBD1 lines up with 8 middle nucleotides. CDR3 length: 13 amino acids, cysteine to phenylalanine. Left in the record is the CDR3 DNA by itself, 39 bases read in frame from the first base. V lost 6 bases and J lost 1 base, and the count of bases not matched to a germline gene is 1. CDR1 and CDR2 (LNHDA, SQIVND) derive from the germline V gene (reference sequence).